This T cell receptor (beta chain) is drawn from a study of siplizumab effects on memory and regulatory T cells. Note on this clone: Its cognate antigen is unknown.

The study, taken as a whole, reports: Tregs proliferating in siplizumab cultures lacked confirmation of their suppressive function. Unstimulated naive T cells seemed to show more diversity than memory cells did, and they also seemed to be among the major contributors to the alloresponse.

The length of the CDR3 is 15 residues. Per germline, CDR1 LGHNA and CDR2 YNFKEQ. TCR templates numbering around 9.6 x 10^4 were assayed per sample. The method was immunoSEQ multiplex PCR; TCRdb's version includes in-frame clones alone and lacks a portion of them. The sample has more than 75,000 clones; under 95% are singletons. The chain combines TRBV4-2 with TRBJ2-5; D is unclear. The J call is doubtful: the DNA matches TRBJ2-7 better. This clonotype originated in a human donor in good health. Sequencing used CD8+ T cells sorted from blood. The CDR3 spells CASSQGAGSTYEQYF. In DNA form, the CDR3 reads TGTGCCAGCAGCCAAGGGGCAGGCTCAACCTACGAGCAGTACTTC.